This entry lists 16 T cell receptor beta chains sequenced from one sample in a study of technical replicates of blood from a few donors. Generated by immunoSEQ multiplex PCR, the TCRdb table keeps only in-frame clones and is missing some. The sample lists about 76,000 clones; 65% to 90% were seen once. Material: PBMCs. The receptor set was obtained from a human donor in good health. Some clones in this sample may be carry-over from other donors' samples.

The V call is TRBV7-2, the J call TRBJ2-6, with TRBD1 identical over 8 bases. The germline CDR1 and CDR2 sequences are SGHTA and FQGNSA. The CDR3 covers 15 residues. V lost 7 bases to trimming and J lost 3 bases; unmatched junction nucleotides: 5. The CDR3 loop is CASNLQGGGANVLTF. Here the CDR3 DNA reads TGTGCCAGCAACCTACAGGGGGGTGGGGCCAACGTCCTGACTTTC.

This clone came up once. The J gene is TRBJ1-3, the V gene TRBV6-5; no clear D gene. Deletions cut 0 bases from V and 1 base from J, with 7 bases between. The CDR3 has 15 amino acids. Germline CDR1 and CDR2: MNHEY and SVGAGI. The CDR3 nucleotides are TGTGCCAGCAGTTACTCGATCGGTTCTGGAAACACCATATATTTT. This sequence encodes CASSYSIGSGNTIYF.

The rearrangement links TRBV2 to TRBJ2-1, with D possibly being TRBD2 (5 bases). Germline-derived CDR1 and CDR2 are SNHLY and FYNNEI. The V end lost 7 bases, the J end lost 6 bases, and 16 bases lay between the germline ends. The CDR3 has 14 amino acids. The CDR3 bases are TGTGCCAGCACCTTCTCCGGGATCTCCAATGAGCAGTTCTTC. This codes for CASTFSGISNEQFF.

V is TRBV18 and J is TRBJ1-1, with TRBD1 matching over 8 bases. Germline loops: CDR1 KGHSH, CDR2 LQKENI. The CDR3 loop spans 14 amino acids. The V gene end was trimmed by 3 bases and the J gene end by 0 bases; junction bases not matched to a gene: 0. Here the CDR3 DNA reads TGTGCCAGCTCACCGGACAGGGTGAACACTGAAGCTTTCTTT. It yields the protein CASSPDRVNTEAFF.

The V and J genes are TRBV7-9 and TRBJ2-4; weak D call: TRBD2 (6 bases). Looked up from germline, CDR1 is SEHNR and CDR2 is FQNEAQ (reference sequence). This CDR3 has 14 residues. V was shortened by 3 bases and J by 8 bases, with 14 bases between the two germline ends. CDR3 nucleotide sequence: TGTGCCAGCAGCTTGGGGATGGAGCGGGACATTCAGTACTTC. Encoded protein: CASSLGMERDIQYF.

J is TRBJ1-1 and V is TRBV6-1; no clear D gene. The CDR3 is 14 amino acids. Germline CDR1 reads MNHNS; CDR2 reads SASEGT. Trimming left V 10 bases short and J 4 bases short, with 19 bases between. The CDR3 spells CATIPFGRSTEAFF. In DNA form, the CDR3 reads TGTGCCACCATCCCTTTTGGAAGGAGCACTGAAGCTTTCTTT.

The rearrangement links TRBV7-2 to TRBJ2-2; the match to TRBD1 covers 7 bases. Germline V gives CDR1 SGHTA, CDR2 FQGNSA. J gave up 4 bases and V 1 base, and 9 bases lay outside the gene matches. This CDR3 has 17 amino acids. CDR3 in DNA: TGTGCCAGCAGCTTAGGCCAGGGGGTTGTTCGCACCGGGGAGCTGTTTTTT. It encodes CASSLGQGVVRTGELFF.

This chain uses TRBV6-1 with TRBJ2-3; D remains unclear. V lost 6 bases, J lost 5 bases, and 12 bases lay in between. The CDR3 extends over 13 amino acids. Germline CDR1 is MNHNS and CDR2 is SASEGT. CDR3 in DNA: TGTGCCAGCAGCTCCTACTCGTTAGATACGCAGTATTTT. It codes for CASSSYSLDTQYF.

The chain has TRBV7-8 and TRBJ1-2, with a tentative D call TRBD1 (5 bases). Germline V gives CDR1 SGHVS, CDR2 FQNEAQ. The ends were cut back, 3 bases at V and 7 bases at J, with 9 bases in the middle. The CDR3 runs to 12 residues. The CDR3 nucleotides read TGTGCCAGCAGCTTGGGAGGGGCTGGCTACACCTTC. Protein product: CASSLGGAGYTF.

The rearrangement links TRBV6-5 to TRBJ2-1, with 8 positions matching TRBD2. Per the germline V gene, CDR1 is MNHEY and CDR2 is SVGAGI. V was clipped by 6 bases and J by 8 bases; unmatched bases: 9. This CDR3 has 14 amino acids. The CDR3 DNA sequence: TGTGCCAGCAGGACCGGGACTAGGGTCCATGAGCAGTTCTTC. The encoded protein is CASRTGTRVHEQFF.

The chain employs TRBV10-3 and TRBJ2-2, with 10 bases aligning to TRBD2. The length of the CDR3 is 20 residues. V was clipped by 2 bases and J by 0 bases; unmatched bases: 12. Germline CDR1 reads ENHRY; CDR2 reads SYGVKD. In DNA form, the CDR3 reads TGTGCCATCAGTGAGCTCAGGGGCGGGCTAGCGGGGGCGAACACCGGGGAGCTGTTTTTT. Amino acids: CAISELRGGLAGANTGELFF.

The rearrangement joins TRBV28 to TRBJ2-6; D uncertain. Deletions cut 7 bases from V and 1 base from J, with 8 bases between. CDR1 is MDHEN and CDR2 is SYDVKM in the germline V gene. The CDR3 covers 14 residues. Written as DNA, the CDR3 is TGTGCCAGCACCTTACGGTCTGGGGCCAACGTCCTGACTTTC. Amino acid sequence: CASTLRSGANVLTF.

V is TRBV6-5 and J is TRBJ1-2, with 8 bases matching TRBD1. The CDR3 length is 15 residues. Germline V CDR1 and CDR2: MNHEY, SVGAGI. Unmatched junction bases numbered 8, after V lost 2 bases and J lost 6 bases. For the CDR3, the DNA is TGTGCCAGCAGTTACCGACAGGGGCTTTGGGATGGCTACACCTTC. Encoded protein: CASSYRQGLWDGYTF.

The chain links TRBV2 to TRBJ2-1; no definite D call. This CDR3 comprises 13 residues. V was trimmed by 6 bases and J by 4 bases, leaving 10 bases between them. Germline CDR1 is SNHLY and CDR2 is FYNNEI. This CDR3 is CASSAEQYNEQFF. The CDR3 DNA reads TGTGCCAGCAGCGCCGAACAATACAATGAGCAGTTCTTC.

This clone was counted a single time. The rearrangement uses TRBV7-6 and TRBJ2-7, with D unclear. The CDR3 loop spans 12 amino acids. Per germline, CDR1 SGHVS and CDR2 FNYEAQ. Trimming removed 5 bases from V and 0 bases from J, with 5 bases in between. CDR3 residues: CASSPSSYEQYF. CDR3 coding DNA: TGTGCCAGCAGCCCCAGCTCCTACGAGCAGTACTTC. Based on the CDR3 plus reference TRBV7-6 and TRBJ2-7, the full variable domain is GAGVSQSPRYKVTKRGQDVALRCDPISGHVSLYWYRQALGQGPEFLTYFNYEAQQDKSGLPNDRFSAERPEGSISTLTIQRTEQRDSAMYRCASSPSSYEQYFGPGTRLTVT.

The V and J genes are TRBV5-6 and TRBJ2-5; D is perhaps TRBD1 (6 bases). V lost 1 base, J lost 4 bases, and 8 bases lay in between. Germline V lookup: CDR1 SGHDT, CDR2 YYEEEE. This CDR3 region has 13 residues. The CDR3 protein is CASSLWTAETQYF. CDR3 sequence (DNA): TGTGCCAGCAGCTTGTGGACAGCAGAGACCCAGTACTTC.